The 18 T cell receptor beta chains below were found in one sample sequenced in a study of blood T cells in healthy people across ages. Sample-barcoded 5' priming and a J-beta primer mix drove a second PCR of roughly 7 to 11 cycles. From the 5' RACE reads, TCRdb called clonotypes with MiXCR, one entry per CDR3 protein. The sample lists about 730,000 distinct CDR3 sequences; about 40% were seen once. The specimen sequenced was blood. The receptors shown here come from a woman aged 60-70 years in good health.

The chain employs TRBV27 and TRBJ2-7; 7 bases align to TRBD1. The junction had 8 bases not matched to a gene; V was cut back by 6 bases and J by 0 bases. The CDR3 is made up of 15 amino acids. Germline CDR1 MNHEY, CDR2 SMNVEV (reference sequence). In DNA, the CDR3 is TGTGCCAGCAGGGGACGCGGACAGGTCTCCTACGAGCAGTACTTC. It codes for CASRGRGQVSYEQYF.

This clonotype was observed a few times. V is TRBV6-1 and J is TRBJ2-7; D ambiguous. Per germline, CDR1 MNHNS and CDR2 SASEGT. V lost 2 bases to trimming and J lost 3 bases, with 8 bases between them. The CDR3 totals 13 residues. The CDR3 reads CASSEQNNYEQYF. In DNA form, the CDR3 reads TGTGCCAGCAGTGAACAAAATAACTACGAGCAGTACTTC.

A few counts support this clonotype. J is TRBJ2-2 and V is TRBV4-2; 11 nucleotides match TRBD1. The J segment lost 7 bases and the V segment lost 2 bases, leaving 3 bases of the junction unmatched. From germline, CDR1 is LGHNA and CDR2 YNFKEQ. This CDR3 comprises 15 residues. The CDR3 DNA follows: TGTGCCAGCAGCCAATCGGACAGGGGGCTCGGGGAGCTGTTTTTT. This gives the protein CASSQSDRGLGELFF.

This clonotype was counted a few times. The CDR3 nucleotides are TGTGCCAGCAGCTTAGGACAGGGGGCGGTGGAAGGCACAGATACGCAGTATTTT. This gives the protein CASSLGQGAVEGTDTQYF. The rearrangement links TRBV4-2 to TRBJ2-3; 11 nucleotides line up with TRBD1. With 5 bases clipped from V and 1 base from J, the junction kept 11 bases outside the gene matches. The germline CDR1 and CDR2 sequences are LGHNA and YNFKEQ. The CDR3 has 18 residues.

The chain couples TRBV3-1 to TRBJ2-5; 13 bases map to TRBD2. The germline gives CDR1 LGHDT, CDR2 YNNKEL (reference sequence). Trimming removed 4 bases from V and 7 bases from J; junction bases left unmatched: 9. CDR3 length equals 16 residues. CDR3 loop: CASSRPTSGGTGTQYF. The CDR3 nucleotides are TGTGCCAGCAGCCGCCCGACTAGCGGGGGGACCGGGACCCAGTACTTC.

The chain has TRBV25-1 and TRBJ2-2; D call uncertain. This CDR3 is built from 13 residues. The germline V gene has CDR1 MGHDK and CDR2 SYGVNS. V was cut by 1 base and J by 8 bases, with 8 bases left in between. The CDR3 sequence is CASSEFWTGELFF. CDR3 DNA sequence: TGTGCCAGCAGTGAATTTTGGACGGGGGAGCTGTTTTTT. Full variable domain (outside the CDR3, taken from reference TRBV25-1 and TRBJ2-2): EADIYQTPRYLVIGTGKKITLECSQTMGHDKMYWYQQDPGMELHLIHYSYGVNSTEKGDLSSESTVSRIRTEHFPLTLESARPSHTSQYLCASSEFWTGELFFGEGSRLTVL.

Ten or more counts support this clonotype. The chain is built from TRBV6-1 and TRBJ2-5; D not resolved. Germline loops: CDR1 MNHNS, CDR2 SASEGT. The CDR3 covers 12 residues. Between the trimmed V and J ends, which lost 2 bases and 2 bases, there was a span of 3 bases. CDR3 in amino acids: CASSEQQETQYF. CDR3 bases: TGTGCCAGCAGTGAACAGCAAGAGACCCAGTACTTC.

The table lists this clonotype with many counts. This chain connects TRBV12-3 or TRBV12-4 to TRBJ2-5, with 11 positions matching TRBD1. This CDR3 is 14 amino acids long. The V segment lost 6 bases and the J segment 4 bases; nucleotides outside the gene matches: 4. The CDR3 DNA reads TGTGCCAGCAGCCTGGACAGGGGGCTAGAGACCCAGTACTTC. Its protein product is CASSLDRGLETQYF.

The chain couples TRBV12-3 or TRBV12-4 to TRBJ2-3; TRBD1 matches 7 bases. V lost 2 bases to trimming and J lost 2 bases; unmatched junction nucleotides: 4. CDR3 length: 15 residues. The CDR3 protein is CASSLTGAVTDTQYF. The CDR3 DNA reads as TGTGCCAGCAGTTTAACAGGGGCTGTCACAGATACGCAGTATTTT.

Turning to this clonotype: Since a much larger clone is just one base distant, this may be a read error. The genes are TRBV29-1 and TRBJ2-1; D is unclear. The DNA end favors TRBJ2-7, so the J call may be wrong. The CDR3 runs 11 residues. The germline gives CDR1 SQVTM, CDR2 ANQGSEA. The CDR3 loop reads CSGQTYNEQYF. The CDR3 bases are TGCAGCGGACAAACCTACAATGAGCAGTACTTC.

This chain connects TRBV5-1 to TRBJ2-1; 8 nucleotides agree with TRBD2. Looked up from germline, CDR1 is SGHRS and CDR2 is YFSETQ. J lost 4 bases, V lost 4 bases, and 10 bases had no gene match. CDR3 size: 16 residues. The CDR3 protein is CASSPESGRRYNEQFF. As DNA, the CDR3 is TGCGCCAGCAGCCCGGAGAGCGGGAGACGGTACAATGAGCAGTTCTTC. Full variable domain (rest looked up from reference TRBV5-1 and TRBJ2-1): KAGVTQTPRYLIKTRGQQVTLSCSPISGHRSVSWYQQTPGQGLQFLFEYFSETQRNKGNFPGRFSGRQFSNSRSEMNVSTLELGDSALYLCASSPESGRRYNEQFFGPGTRLTVL.

The chain couples TRBV29-1 to TRBJ2-4; D is unclear. The J call may be wrong; the DNA end is better matched by TRBJ2-7. In germline, CDR1 is SQVTM, CDR2 ANQGSEA. The CDR3 has 12 amino acids. CDR3 nucleotide sequence: TGCAGCGTTTTCGCCGGGCCCTACGAGCAGTACTTC. Translated, it gives CSVFAGPYEQYF.

V and J are TRBV2 and TRBJ2-5; D not certain. V was pared by 6 bases and J by 5 bases, with 13 bases between. Germline-derived CDR1 and CDR2 are SNHLY and FYNNEI. The CDR3 has 13 amino acids. The CDR3 is CASRGLAAETQYF. The CDR3 region has the DNA TGTGCCAGCAGAGGGTTAGCCGCCGAGACCCAGTACTTC.

This clonotype was observed a few times. The chain is built from TRBV6-2 or TRBV6-3 and TRBJ2-1; no clear D gene. The germline V and J ends were trimmed by 0 bases and 8 bases, with 17 bases remaining between them. Germline V lookup: CDR1 MNHEY, CDR2 SVGEGT. The CDR3 runs to 16 residues. CDR3 in DNA: TGTGCCAGCAGTTACTCGAGAGCTGGCCGTCCCTATGAGCAGTTCTTC. Its translation is CASSYSRAGRPYEQFF.

The chain links TRBV15 to TRBJ1-4; D may be TRBD1 (5 bases). From germline, CDR1 is LNHNV and CDR2 YYDKDF (reference sequence). The CDR3 is 15 residues long. V gave up 3 bases and J gave up 4 bases, with 12 bases separating them. In DNA, the CDR3 is TGTGCCACCAGCAGGGTCGGGACCGATAATGAAAAACTGTTTTTT. This encodes CATSRVGTDNEKLFF. The entire variable domain, with the rest obtained from reference TRBV15 and TRBJ1-4, is as follows: DAMVIQNPRYQVTQFGKPVTLSCSQTLNHNVMYWYQQKSSQAPKLLFHYYDKDFNNEADTPDNFQSRRPNTSFCFLDIRSPGLGDTAMYLCATSRVGTDNEKLFFGSGTQLSVL.

The rearrangement uses TRBV20-1 and TRBJ1-2, with D possibly TRBD1 on 5 matching bases. V was trimmed by 4 bases and J by 4 bases, leaving 16 bases between them. This CDR3 is 14 amino acids long. Germline V gene lookup returns CDR1 DFQATT and CDR2 SNEGSKA (reference sequence). The CDR3 nucleotides read TGCAGTGCTACCCGGGACTCTTCGCGCTATGGCTACACCTTC. Encoded protein: CSATRDSSRYGYTF.

As to this clonotype: A junction boundary mismatches the germline segment, possibly from a read error. The chain uses TRBV5-1 and TRBJ1-5; D not resolved. CDR1 is SGHRS and CDR2 is YFSETQ in the germline V gene. CDR3 size: 14 residues. The CDR3, as DNA: TGCGCCAGCAGCTTGGTTGGTGGCAATCGGCCCCAGCATTTT. It encodes CASSLVGGNRPQHF.

This clonotype appeared a few times. The rearrangement uses TRBV25-1 and TRBJ1-1; perhaps TRBD1 as D (5 bases). This CDR3 contains 15 residues. Germline loops: CDR1 MGHDK, CDR2 SYGVNS. The ends were cut back, 6 bases at V and 11 bases at J, with 25 bases in the middle. CDR3 coding DNA: TGTGCCAGCAGCAGAACGCCCCTGGCTCCCGAGGGGGCTTTCTTT. It translates to CASSRTPLAPEGAFF.